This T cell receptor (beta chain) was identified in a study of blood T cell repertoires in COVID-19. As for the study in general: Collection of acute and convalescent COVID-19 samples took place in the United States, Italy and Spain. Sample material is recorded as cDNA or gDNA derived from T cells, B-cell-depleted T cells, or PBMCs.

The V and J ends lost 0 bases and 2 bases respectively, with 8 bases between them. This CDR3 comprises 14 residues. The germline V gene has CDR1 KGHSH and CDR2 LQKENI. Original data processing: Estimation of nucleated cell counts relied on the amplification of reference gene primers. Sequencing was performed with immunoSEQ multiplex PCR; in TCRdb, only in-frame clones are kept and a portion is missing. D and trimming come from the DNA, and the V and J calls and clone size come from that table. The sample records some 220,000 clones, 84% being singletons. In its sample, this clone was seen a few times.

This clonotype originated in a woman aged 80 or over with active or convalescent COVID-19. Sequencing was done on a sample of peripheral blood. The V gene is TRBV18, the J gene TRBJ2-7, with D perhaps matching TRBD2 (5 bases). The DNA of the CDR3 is TGTGCCAGCTCACCACCTAGCGAGCCCTACGAGCAGTACTTC. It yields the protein CASSPPSEPYEQYF.